One sample yielded the 5 T cell receptor beta chains listed below, sequenced in a study of T-cell reconstitution after alpha-beta-depleted transplantation in children. During its preparation, the TCRbeta library received unique molecular identifiers. MiXCR, run by TCRdb on the PCR reads, gives a single entry per CDR3 protein. The top ten clones hold around 30% of a sample with hundreds of thousands of distinct CDR3 sequences, roughly 17% of them seen once. The source was PBMCs, mostly from graft donor cells, collected 360 days after TCRalphabeta/CD19-depleted stem cell transplant. These TCRs come from a boy less than two years old who had a stem cell transplant for Wiskott-Aldrich syndrome, so the T cells may come from the graft donor.

J is TRBJ2-1 and V is TRBV30, with 7 bases matching TRBD2. In germline, CDR1 is GTSNPN, CDR2 SVGIG (reference sequence). There are 14 residues in the CDR3. V shed 3 bases, J shed 4 bases, and the junction held 6 bases outside the gene matches. The CDR3 DNA follows: TGTGCCTGGAGCCACAGAGCGGGGTACAATGAGCAGTTCTTC. Protein product: CAWSHRAGYNEQFF.

The chain is built from TRBV20-1 and TRBJ2-4; 7 bases align to TRBD1. The V gene's germline CDR1 is DFQATT and CDR2 SNEGSKA (reference sequence). This CDR3 comprises 13 residues. V was clipped by 2 bases and J by 9 bases; unmatched bases: 7. In DNA form, the CDR3 reads TGCAGTGCTAGAATACAGGGGTTAGGCATTCAGTACTTC. This translates into CSARIQGLGIQYF.

The V gene is TRBV25-1, the J gene TRBJ2-6; D might be TRBD1 or TRBD2, each matching 5 bases. Germline CDR1 is MGHDK and CDR2 is SYGVNS. This CDR3 region has 14 residues. V was cut by 4 bases and J by 12 bases, with 16 bases left in between. The CDR3 DNA reads TGTGCCAGCAGTGTACCCGGGACCCCCAGCGTCCTGACTTTC. It translates to CASSVPGTPSVLTF.

The chain's CDR3 is CASSLGALVRGANVLTF. CDR3 DNA: TGTGCCAGCAGCCTGGGGGCTCTAGTGCGCGGGGCCAACGTCCTGACTTTC. This sequence joins TRBV28 and TRBJ2-6; maybe TRBD1 (6 bases). The CDR3 has 17 residues. The germline V gene encodes CDR1 MDHEN and CDR2 SYDVKM. V shed 6 bases and J shed 4 bases, with 19 bases lying between them.

In this sample, this clonotype turned up a few times. The DNA for the CDR3 is TGTGCCACCAGTGACGCACACAGAACACAAGAGACCCAGTACTTC. Residues: CATSDAHRTQETQYF. This chain joins TRBV24-1 and TRBJ2-5; D not resolved. V dropped 4 bases and J dropped 2 bases, with 13 bases sitting between them. The CDR3 spans 15 residues. CDR1 is KGHDR and CDR2 is SFDVKD in the germline V gene.